This T cell receptor beta chain is drawn from a study of blood T cells in healthy people across ages. Study details: Researchers report that template switching captured about one barcoded beta molecule per two T cells. Whole-study findings and limits: Naive T cell percentage and TCR beta diversity correlated strongly.

It was with a sample-barcoded 5' primer and a J-beta primer mix that a second PCR of about 6 to 11 cycles was run. Each cDNA molecule, via a template-switch adaptor with 12 random nucleotides, was tagged. Via MiXCR, TCRdb re-called the 5' RACE reads, giving one row per CDR3 protein. In the table there are roughly 2 million distinct CDR3 sequences, about 50% of which are singletons. This clonotype came up a few times. Its antigen is still unknown. J gave up 4 bases and V 3 bases, and 9 bases lay outside the gene matches. The CDR3 runs 15 residues. Germline V gene sequence: CDR1 SGHTA, CDR2 FQGNSA. The sequenced material came from blood. The origin of this receptor is a woman aged 40 to 50 in good health. The chain uses TRBV7-2 and TRBJ2-7; 7 bases agree with TRBD1. For the CDR3, the DNA is TGTGCCAGCAGCTTTCAGATAGGGGGCGGGTACGAGCAGTACTTC. This translates into CASSFQIGGGYEQYF.